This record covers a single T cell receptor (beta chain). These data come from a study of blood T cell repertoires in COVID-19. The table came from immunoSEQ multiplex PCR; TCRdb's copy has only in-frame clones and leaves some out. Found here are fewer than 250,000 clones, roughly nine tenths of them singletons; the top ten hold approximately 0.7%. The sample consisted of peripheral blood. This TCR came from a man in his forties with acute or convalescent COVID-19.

The CDR3 here is CASSQLTGANTEAFF. For the CDR3, the DNA is TGTGCCAGCAGCCAACTGACAGGGGCTAACACTGAAGCTTTCTTT. The chain links TRBV16 to TRBJ1-1; 8 nucleotides match TRBD1. J lost 2 bases, V lost 2 bases, and 4 bases had no gene match. Germline assignment: CDR1 KGHSY and CDR2 FQNENV. This CDR3 is 15 amino acids long.